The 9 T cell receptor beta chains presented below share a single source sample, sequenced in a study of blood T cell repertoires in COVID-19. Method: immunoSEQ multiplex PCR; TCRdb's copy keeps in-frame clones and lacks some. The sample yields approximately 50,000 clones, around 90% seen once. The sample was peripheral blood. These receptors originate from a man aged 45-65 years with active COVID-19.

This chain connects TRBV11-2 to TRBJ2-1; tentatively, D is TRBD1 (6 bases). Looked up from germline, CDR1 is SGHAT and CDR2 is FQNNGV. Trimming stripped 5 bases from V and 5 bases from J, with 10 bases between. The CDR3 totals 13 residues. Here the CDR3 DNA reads TGTGCCAGCAGCCCACGGACAGACAATGAGCAGTTCTTC. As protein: CASSPRTDNEQFF.

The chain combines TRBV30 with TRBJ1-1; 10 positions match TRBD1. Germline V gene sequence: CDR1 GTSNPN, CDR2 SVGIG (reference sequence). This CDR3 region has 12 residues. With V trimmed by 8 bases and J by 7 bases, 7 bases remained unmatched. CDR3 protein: CAGDRGGVEAFF. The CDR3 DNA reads TGTGCCGGGGACAGGGGCGGGGTTGAAGCTTTCTTT.

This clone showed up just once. The CDR3 sequence is CASSSTGISYGYTF. Here the CDR3 DNA reads TGTGCCAGCAGTTCGACAGGGATCAGCTATGGCTACACCTTC. The chain combines TRBV28 with TRBJ1-2; 7 nucleotides agree with TRBD1. V lost 4 bases to trimming and J lost 4 bases; unmatched junction nucleotides: 6. This CDR3 region has 14 residues. Germline lookup yields CDR1 MDHEN and CDR2 SYDVKM.

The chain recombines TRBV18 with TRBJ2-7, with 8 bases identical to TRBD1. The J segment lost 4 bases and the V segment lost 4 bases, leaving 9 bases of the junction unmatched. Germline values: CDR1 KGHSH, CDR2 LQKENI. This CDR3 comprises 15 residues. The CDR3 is CASSLTTGVVYEQYF. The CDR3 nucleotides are TGTGCCAGCTCACTAACGACAGGGGTGGTGTACGAGCAGTACTTC.

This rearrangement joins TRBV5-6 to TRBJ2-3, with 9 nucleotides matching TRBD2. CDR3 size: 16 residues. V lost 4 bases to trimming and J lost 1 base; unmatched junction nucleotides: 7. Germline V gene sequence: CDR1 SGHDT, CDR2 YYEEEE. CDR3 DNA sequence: TGTGCCAGCAGCCCCGGAGCTAGCGGGGGCACAGATACGCAGTATTTT. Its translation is CASSPGASGGTDTQYF.

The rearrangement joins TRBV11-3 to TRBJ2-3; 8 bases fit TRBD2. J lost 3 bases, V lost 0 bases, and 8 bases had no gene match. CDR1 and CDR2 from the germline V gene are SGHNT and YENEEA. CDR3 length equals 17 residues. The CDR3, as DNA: TGTGCCAGCAGCTTAGATCGCGGAGCGGGAGTTACAGATACGCAGTATTTT. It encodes CASSLDRGAGVTDTQYF.

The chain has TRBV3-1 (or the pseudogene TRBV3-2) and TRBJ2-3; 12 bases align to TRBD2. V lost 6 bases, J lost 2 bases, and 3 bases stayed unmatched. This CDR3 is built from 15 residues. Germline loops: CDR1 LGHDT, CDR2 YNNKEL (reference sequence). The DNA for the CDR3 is TGTGCCAGCAGTTGGACTAGCGGGACCACAGATACGCAGTATTTT. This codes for CASSWTSGTTDTQYF.

The CDR3 coding sequence is TGTGCCAGCAGTGGAACACGGGACAGAGACTATGGCTACACCTTC. The encoded protein is CASSGTRDRDYGYTF. The V call is TRBV28, the J call TRBJ1-2; 7 nucleotides line up with TRBD1. Germline V gene sequence: CDR1 MDHEN, CDR2 SYDVKM. The CDR3 has 15 amino acids. Losses at the gene ends were 5 bases for V and 3 bases for J; bases not matched to a gene: 9.

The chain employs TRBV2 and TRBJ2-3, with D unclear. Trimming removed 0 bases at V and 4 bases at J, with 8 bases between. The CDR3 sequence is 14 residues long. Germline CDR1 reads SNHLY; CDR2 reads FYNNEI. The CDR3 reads CASSEARRADTQYF. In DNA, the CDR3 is TGTGCCAGCAGTGAAGCTCGAAGAGCAGATACGCAGTATTTT.